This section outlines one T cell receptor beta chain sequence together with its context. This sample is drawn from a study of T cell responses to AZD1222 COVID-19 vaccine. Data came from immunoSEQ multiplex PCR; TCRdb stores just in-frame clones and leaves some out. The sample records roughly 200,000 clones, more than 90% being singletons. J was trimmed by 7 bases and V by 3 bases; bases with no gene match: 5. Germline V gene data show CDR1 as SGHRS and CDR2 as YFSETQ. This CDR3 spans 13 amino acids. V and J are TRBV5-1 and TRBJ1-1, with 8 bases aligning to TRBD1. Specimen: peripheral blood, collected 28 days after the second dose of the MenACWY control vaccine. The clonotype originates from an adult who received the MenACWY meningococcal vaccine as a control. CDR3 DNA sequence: TGCGCCAGCAGCTACGCCGGACAGGGTGAAGCTTTCTTT. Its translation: CASSYAGQGEAFF.